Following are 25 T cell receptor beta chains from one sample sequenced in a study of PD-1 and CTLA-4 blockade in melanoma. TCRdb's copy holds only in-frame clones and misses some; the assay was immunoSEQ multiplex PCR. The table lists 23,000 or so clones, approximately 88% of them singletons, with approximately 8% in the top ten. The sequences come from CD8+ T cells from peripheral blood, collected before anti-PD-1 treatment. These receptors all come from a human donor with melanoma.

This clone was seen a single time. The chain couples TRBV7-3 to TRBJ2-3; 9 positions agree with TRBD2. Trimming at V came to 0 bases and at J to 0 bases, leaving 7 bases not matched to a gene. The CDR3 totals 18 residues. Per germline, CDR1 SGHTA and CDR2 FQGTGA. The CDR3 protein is CASSLTAGGDRSTDTQYF. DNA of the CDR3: TGTGCCAGCAGCTTAACGGCGGGAGGGGATCGTAGCACAGATACGCAGTATTTT.

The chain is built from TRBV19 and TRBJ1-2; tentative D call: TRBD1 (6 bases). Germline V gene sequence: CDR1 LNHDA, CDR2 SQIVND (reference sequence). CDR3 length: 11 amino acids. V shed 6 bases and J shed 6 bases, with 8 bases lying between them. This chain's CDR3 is CASSNRDGYTF. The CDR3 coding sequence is TGTGCCAGTAGCAACAGGGATGGCTACACCTTC.

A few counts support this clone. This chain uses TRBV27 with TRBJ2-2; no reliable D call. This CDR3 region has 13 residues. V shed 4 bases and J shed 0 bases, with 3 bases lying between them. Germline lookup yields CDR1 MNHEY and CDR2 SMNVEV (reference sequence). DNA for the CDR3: TGTGCCAGCAGTTCCTCGAACACCGGGGAGCTGTTTTTT. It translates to CASSSSNTGELFF.

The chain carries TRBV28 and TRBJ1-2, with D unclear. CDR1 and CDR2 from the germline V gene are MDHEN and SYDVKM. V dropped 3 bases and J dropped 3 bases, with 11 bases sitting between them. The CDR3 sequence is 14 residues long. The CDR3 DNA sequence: TGTGCCAGCAGTTTTCACAGCAACTACTATGGCTACACCTTC. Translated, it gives CASSFHSNYYGYTF.

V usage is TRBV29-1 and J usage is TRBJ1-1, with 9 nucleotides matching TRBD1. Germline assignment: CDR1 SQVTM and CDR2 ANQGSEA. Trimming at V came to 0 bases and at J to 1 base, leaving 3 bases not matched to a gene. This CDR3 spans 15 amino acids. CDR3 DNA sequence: TGCAGCGTTGAAGATGGGGGACAGGGGAACACTGAAGCTTTCTTT. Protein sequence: CSVEDGGQGNTEAFF.

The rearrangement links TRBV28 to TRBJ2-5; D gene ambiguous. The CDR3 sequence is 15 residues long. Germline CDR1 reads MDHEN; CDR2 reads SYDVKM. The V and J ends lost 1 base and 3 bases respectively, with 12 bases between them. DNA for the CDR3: TGTGCCAGCAGTTTATCGGCCAATTTGGAAGAGACCCAGTACTTC. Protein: CASSLSANLEETQYF.

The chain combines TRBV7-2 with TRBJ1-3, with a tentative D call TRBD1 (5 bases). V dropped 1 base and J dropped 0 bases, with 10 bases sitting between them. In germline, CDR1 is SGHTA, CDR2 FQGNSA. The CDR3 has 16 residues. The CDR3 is CASSLGQPLSGNTIYF. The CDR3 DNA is TGTGCCAGCAGCTTAGGACAGCCACTCTCTGGAAACACCATATATTTT. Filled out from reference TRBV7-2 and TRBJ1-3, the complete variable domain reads GAGVSQSPSNKVTEKGKDVELRCDPISGHTALYWYRQSLGQGLEFLIYFQGNSAPDKSGLPSDRFSAERTGGSVSTLTIQRTQQEDSAVYLCASSLGQPLSGNTIYFGEGSWLTVV.

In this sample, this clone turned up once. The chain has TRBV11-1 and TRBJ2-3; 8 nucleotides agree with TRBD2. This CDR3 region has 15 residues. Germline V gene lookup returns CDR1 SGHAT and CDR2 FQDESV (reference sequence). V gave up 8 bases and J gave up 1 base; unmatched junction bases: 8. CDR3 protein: CASRPGSGGTDTQYF. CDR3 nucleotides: TGTGCCAGCCGCCCAGGTAGCGGGGGCACAGATACGCAGTATTTT.

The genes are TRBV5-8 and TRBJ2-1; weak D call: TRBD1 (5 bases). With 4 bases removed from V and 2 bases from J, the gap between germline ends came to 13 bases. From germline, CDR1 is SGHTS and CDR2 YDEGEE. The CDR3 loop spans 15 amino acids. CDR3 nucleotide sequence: TGTGCCAGCAGCGCAACAGGCGTCGCCTACAATGAGCAGTTCTTC. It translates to CASSATGVAYNEQFF.

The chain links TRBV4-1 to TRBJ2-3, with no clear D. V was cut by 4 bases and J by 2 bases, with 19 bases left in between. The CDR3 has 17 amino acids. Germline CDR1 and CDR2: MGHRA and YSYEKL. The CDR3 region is CASSPEPGQVITDTQYF. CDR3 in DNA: TGCGCCAGCAGCCCCGAACCAGGCCAGGTGATCACAGATACGCAGTATTTT.

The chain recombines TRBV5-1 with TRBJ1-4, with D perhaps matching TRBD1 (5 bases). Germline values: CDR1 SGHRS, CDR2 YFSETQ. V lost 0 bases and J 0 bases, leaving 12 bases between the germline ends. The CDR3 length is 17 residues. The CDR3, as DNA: TGCGCCAGCAGCTTGGAACCACAGGCCTCAACTAATGAAAAACTGTTTTTT. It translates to CASSLEPQASTNEKLFF. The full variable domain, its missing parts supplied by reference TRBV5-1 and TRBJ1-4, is KAGVTQTPRYLIKTRGQQVTLSCSPISGHRSVSWYQQTPGQGLQFLFEYFSETQRNKGNFPGRFSGRQFSNSRSEMNVSTLELGDSALYLCASSLEPQASTNEKLFFGSGTQLSVL.

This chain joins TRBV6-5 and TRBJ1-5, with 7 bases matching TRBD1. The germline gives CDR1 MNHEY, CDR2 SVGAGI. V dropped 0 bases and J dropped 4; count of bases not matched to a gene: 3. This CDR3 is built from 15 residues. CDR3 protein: CASSYSSGGNQPQHF. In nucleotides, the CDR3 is TGTGCCAGCAGTTACTCATCAGGGGGGAATCAGCCCCAGCATTTT.

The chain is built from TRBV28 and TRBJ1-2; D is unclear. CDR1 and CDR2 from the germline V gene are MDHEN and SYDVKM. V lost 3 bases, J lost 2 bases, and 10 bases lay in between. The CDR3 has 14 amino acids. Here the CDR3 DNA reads TGTGCCAGCAGTTTTGATGCTACAAACTATGGCTACACCTTC. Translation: CASSFDATNYGYTF.

The CDR3 spells CSVTANTGELFF. CDR3 coding DNA: TGCAGCGTGACAGCGAACACCGGGGAGCTGTTTTTT. The chain couples TRBV29-1 to TRBJ2-2; weak D call: TRBD1 (5 bases). This CDR3 is built from 12 residues. Trimming left V 6 bases short and J 0 bases short, with 5 bases between. Looked up from germline, CDR1 is SQVTM and CDR2 is ANQGSEA.

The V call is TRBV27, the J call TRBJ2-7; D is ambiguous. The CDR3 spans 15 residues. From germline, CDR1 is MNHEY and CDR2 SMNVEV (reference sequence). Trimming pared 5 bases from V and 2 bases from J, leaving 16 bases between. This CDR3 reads CASSIQSIGPYEQYF. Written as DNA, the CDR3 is TGTGCCAGCAGTATACAATCGATTGGCCCCTACGAGCAGTACTTC.

The CDR3 sequence: CASSQEGEGDTEAFF. For the CDR3, the DNA is TGCGCCAGCAGCCAAGAAGGGGAGGGGGACACTGAAGCTTTCTTT. The V call is TRBV4-3, the J call TRBJ1-1; D might be TRBD1 (6 bases). V was trimmed by 0 bases and J by 3 bases, leaving 11 bases between them. The CDR3 has 15 residues. The germline V gene has CDR1 LGHNA and CDR2 YSLEER.

CDR3 sequence reads: CASSGGVHANTGELFF. For the CDR3, the DNA is TGTGCCAGCAGCGGTGGAGTCCACGCGAACACCGGGGAGCTGTTTTTT. This sequence joins TRBV21-1 and TRBJ2-2; the D call TRBD2 from the table was never checked on the DNA. TRBV21-1 is marked as a pseudogene. The CDR3 runs 16 residues.

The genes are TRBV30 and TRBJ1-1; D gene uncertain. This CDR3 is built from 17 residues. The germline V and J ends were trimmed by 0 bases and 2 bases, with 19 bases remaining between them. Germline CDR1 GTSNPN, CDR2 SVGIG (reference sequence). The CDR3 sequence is CAWSVWLGFSSNTEAFF. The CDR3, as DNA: TGTGCCTGGAGTGTATGGCTCGGGTTCAGCAGCAACACTGAAGCTTTCTTT. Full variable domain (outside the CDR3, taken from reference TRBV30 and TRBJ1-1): SQTIHQWPATLVQPVGSPLSLECTVEGTSNPNLYWYRQAAGRGLQLLFYSVGIGQISSEVPQNLSASRPQDRQFILSSKKLLLSDSGFYLCAWSVWLGFSSNTEAFFGQGTRLTVV.

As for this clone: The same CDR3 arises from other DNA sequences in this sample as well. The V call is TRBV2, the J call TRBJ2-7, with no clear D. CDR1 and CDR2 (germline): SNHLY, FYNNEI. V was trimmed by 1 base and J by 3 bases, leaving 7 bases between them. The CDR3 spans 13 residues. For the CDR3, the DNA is TGTGCCAGCAGTGAAGGGAGTAGCTACGAGCAGTACTTC. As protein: CASSEGSSYEQYF.

Here the CDR3 reads CASSFRGPEPQHF. The CDR3, as DNA: TGTGCCAGCAGTTTCAGGGGGCCTGAGCCCCAGCATTTT. V gene TRBV12-3 or TRBV12-4 combines with J gene TRBJ1-5, with 8 bases fitting TRBD1. This CDR3 has 13 residues. Germline trimming cut 3 bases from V and 8 bases from J; bases unmatched to any gene: 3.

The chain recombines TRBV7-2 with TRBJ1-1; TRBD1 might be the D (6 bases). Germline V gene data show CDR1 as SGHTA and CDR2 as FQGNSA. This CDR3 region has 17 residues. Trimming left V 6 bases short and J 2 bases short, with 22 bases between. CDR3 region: CASRRRGGGEGNTEAFF. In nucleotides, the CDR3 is TGTGCCAGCAGGAGGCGAGGGGGAGGGGAAGGAAACACTGAAGCTTTCTTT.

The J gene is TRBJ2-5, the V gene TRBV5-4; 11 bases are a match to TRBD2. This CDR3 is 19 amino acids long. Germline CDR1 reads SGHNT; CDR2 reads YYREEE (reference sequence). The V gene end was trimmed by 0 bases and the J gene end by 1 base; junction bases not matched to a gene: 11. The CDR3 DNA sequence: TGTGCCAGCAGCTTGGCCGGGACTAGCGGCCTCGCTTCCCAAGAGACCCAGTACTTC. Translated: CASSLAGTSGLASQETQYF. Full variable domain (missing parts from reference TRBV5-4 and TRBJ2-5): ETGVTQSPTHLIKTRGQQVTLRCSSQSGHNTVSWYQQALGQGPQFIFQYYREEENGRGNFPPRFSGLQFPNYSSELNVNALELDDSALYLCASSLAGTSGLASQETQYFGPGTRLLVL.

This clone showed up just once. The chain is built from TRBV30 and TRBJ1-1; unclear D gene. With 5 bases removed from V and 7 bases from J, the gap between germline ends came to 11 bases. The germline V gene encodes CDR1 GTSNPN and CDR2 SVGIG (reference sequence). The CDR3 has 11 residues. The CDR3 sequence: CAWGQVIEAFF. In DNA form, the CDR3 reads TGTGCCTGGGGCCAGGTGATTGAAGCTTTCTTT.

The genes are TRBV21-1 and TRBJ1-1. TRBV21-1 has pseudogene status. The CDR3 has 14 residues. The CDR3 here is CASSKTAEGTEAFF. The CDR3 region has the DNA TGTGCCAGCAGCAAAACGGCGGAGGGCACTGAAGCTTTCTTT.

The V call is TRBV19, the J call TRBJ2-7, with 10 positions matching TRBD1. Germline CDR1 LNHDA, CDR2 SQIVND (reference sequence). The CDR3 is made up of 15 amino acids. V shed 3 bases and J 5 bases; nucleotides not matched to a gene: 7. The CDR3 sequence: CASSITGQGEDEQYF. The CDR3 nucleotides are TGTGCCAGTAGTATCACCGGACAGGGGGAAGACGAGCAGTACTTC. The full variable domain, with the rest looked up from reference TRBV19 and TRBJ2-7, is DGGITQSPKYLFRKEGQNVTLSCEQNLNHDAMYWYRQDPGQGLRLIYYSQIVNDFQKGDIAEGYSVSREKKESFPLTVTSAQKNPTAFYLCASSITGQGEDEQYFGPGTRLTVT.